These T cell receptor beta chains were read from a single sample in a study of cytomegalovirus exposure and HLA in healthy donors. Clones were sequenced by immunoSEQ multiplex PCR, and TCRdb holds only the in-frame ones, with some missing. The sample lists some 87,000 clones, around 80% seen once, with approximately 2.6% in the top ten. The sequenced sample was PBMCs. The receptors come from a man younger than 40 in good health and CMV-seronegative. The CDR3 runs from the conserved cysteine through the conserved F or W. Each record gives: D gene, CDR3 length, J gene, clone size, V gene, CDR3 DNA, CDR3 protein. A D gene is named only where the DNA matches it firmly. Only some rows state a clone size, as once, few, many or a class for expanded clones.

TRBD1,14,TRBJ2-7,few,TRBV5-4,TGTGCCAGCAGCTTGTCGGGACAGGGCTACGAGCAGTACTTC,CASSLSGQGYEQYF
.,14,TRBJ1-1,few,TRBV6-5,TGTGCCAGCAGTTACTCACAGGGCGGCACTGAAGCTTTCTTT,CASSYSQGGTEAFF
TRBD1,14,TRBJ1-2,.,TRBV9,TGTGCCAGCAGCGTAGTCCCGGGACAGGAGGGCTACACCTTC,CASSVVPGQEGYTF
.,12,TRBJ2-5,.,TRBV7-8,TGTGCCAGCAGCCCGGGAGACAGCAGACGGTACTTC,CASSPGDSRRYF
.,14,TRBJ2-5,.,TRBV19,TGTGCCAGTAGTATAGGGGACTGGATAAAGACCCAGTACTTC,CASSIGDWIKTQYF
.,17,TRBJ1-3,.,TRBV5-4,TGTGCCAGCAGCTTGGGTGGCAGGGTAATACCAGGAAACACCATATATTTT,CASSLGGRVIPGNTIYF
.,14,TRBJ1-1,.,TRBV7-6,TGTGCCAGCAGCTTATCTCATCTGAGCTCCGGAGCTTTCTTT,CASSLSHLSSGAFF
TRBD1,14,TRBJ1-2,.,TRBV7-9,TGTGCCAGCAGCTTAGACCGGACAGGGCCTGGCTACACCTTC,CASSLDRTGPGYTF
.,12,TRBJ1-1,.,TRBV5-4,TGTGCCAGCTTCGGGGTTAACACTGAAGCTTTCTTT,CASFGVNTEAFF
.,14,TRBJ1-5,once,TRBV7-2,TGTGCCAGCAGACCAGATCATAGCAATCAGCCCCAGCATTTT,CASRPDHSNQPQHF
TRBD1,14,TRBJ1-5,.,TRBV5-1,TGCGCCAGCAGCGCATCACAGGGGGGACAGCCCCAGCATTTT,CASSASQGGQPQHF
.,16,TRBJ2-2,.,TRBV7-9,TGTGCCACCCCGACTTATTTAACAGGATACACCGGGGAGCTGTTTTTT,CATPTYLTGYTGELFF
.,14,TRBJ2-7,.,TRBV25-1,TGTGCCAGCAGTGAATGGGGGGTCTCCTACGAGCAGTACTTC,CASSEWGVSYEQYF
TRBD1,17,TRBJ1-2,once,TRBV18,TGTGCCAGCTCACCAACAGAGTCTGGGACAGGAGGAAGTGGCTACACCTTC,CASSPTESGTGGSGYTF
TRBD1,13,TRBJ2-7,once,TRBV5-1,TGCGCCAGCAGCGATCAGGGGGCTGGCGAGCAGTACTTC,CASSDQGAGEQYF
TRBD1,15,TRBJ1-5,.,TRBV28,TGTGCCAGCAGTTTACCACAGGGGGCATATCAGCCCCAGCATTTT,CASSLPQGAYQPQHF
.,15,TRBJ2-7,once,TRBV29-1,TGCAGCGTGCGACCCATGGACAGCAAGTCCTACGAGCAGTACTTC,CSVRPMDSKSYEQYF
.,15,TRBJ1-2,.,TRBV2,TGTGCCAGCACCACGATGGGGGCGGGTAACTATGGCTACACCTTC,CASTTMGAGNYGYTF
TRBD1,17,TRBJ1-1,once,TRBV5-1,TGCGCCAGCAGCTCCAAATCCCCGGGACAGGAGGGATATGAAGCTTTCTTT,CASSSKSPGQEGYEAFF
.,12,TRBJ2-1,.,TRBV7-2,TGTGCCAGCAGCGCTAATTACAATGAGCAGTTCTTC,CASSANYNEQFF
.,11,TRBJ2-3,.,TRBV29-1,TGCAGCGCCCAAAGAGGAGATACGCAGTATTTT,CSAQRGDTQYF
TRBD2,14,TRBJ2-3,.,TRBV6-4,TGTGCCAGCAGTGTAGCGGGGGGCACAGATACGCAGTATTTT,CASSVAGGTDTQYF
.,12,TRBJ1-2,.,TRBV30,TGTGCCTGGAGTGTTGGAGATTATGGCTACACCTTC,CAWSVGDYGYTF
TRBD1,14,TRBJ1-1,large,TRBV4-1,TGCGCCAGCAGCCAGGGACAGGGGTGGACTGAAGCTTTCTTT,CASSQGQGWTEAFF
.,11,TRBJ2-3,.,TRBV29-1,TGCAGCGTTGTTAACACAGATACGCAGTATTTT,CSVVNTDTQYF
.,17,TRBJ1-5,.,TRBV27,TGTGCCAGCAGCCTAAATAAGGGGGATAATGGCAATCAGCCCCAGCATTTT,CASSLNKGDNGNQPQHF
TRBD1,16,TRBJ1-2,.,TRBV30,TGTGCCTGGATGGGACAGACAAAATATACTAACTATGGCTACACCTTC,CAWMGQTKYTNYGYTF
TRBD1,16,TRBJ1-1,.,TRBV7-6,TGTGCCAGCAGCAGGGGACAGGGGCTTAAGTACACTGAAGCTTTCTTT,CASSRGQGLKYTEAFF
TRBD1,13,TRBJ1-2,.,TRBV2,TGTGCCAGCGTCGACAGGGAGAACTATGGCTACACCTTC,CASVDRENYGYTF
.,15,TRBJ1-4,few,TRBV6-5,TGTGCCAGCAGTTACTCAGGGCCGGAGGTTGAAAAACTGTTTTTT,CASSYSGPEVEKLFF
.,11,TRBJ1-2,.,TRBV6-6,TGTGCCAGCAGTTTCGGGGATGGCTACACCTTC,CASSFGDGYTF
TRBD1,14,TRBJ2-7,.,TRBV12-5,TGTGCTAGTGGTTCCGGGACAGGCTGGGGCGAGCAGTACTTC,CASGSGTGWGEQYF
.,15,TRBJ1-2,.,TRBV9,TGTGCCAGCAGCGTAGGAGGTGGGAGAGACTATGGCTACACCTTC,CASSVGGGRDYGYTF
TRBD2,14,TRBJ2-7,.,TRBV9,TGTGCCAGCAGTGGGGGACTAGCGGGGTACGAGCAGTACTTC,CASSGGLAGYEQYF
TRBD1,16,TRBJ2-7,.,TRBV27,TGTGCCAGCAAGTCAGGGATCAGGGGGCCATCCTACGAGCAGTACTTC,CASKSGIRGPSYEQYF
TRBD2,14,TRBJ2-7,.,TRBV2,TGTGCCAGCGGGCGGGGGGGAACGGCCTACGAGCAGTACTTC,CASGRGGTAYEQYF
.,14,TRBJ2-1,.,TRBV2,TGTGCCAGCAGTGTTCTAGTGGCTAACAATGAGCAGTTCTTC,CASSVLVANNEQFF
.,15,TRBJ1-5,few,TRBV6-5,TGTGCCAGCAGTTACTCGATGACAGGACGGCAGCCCCAGCATTTT,CASSYSMTGRQPQHF
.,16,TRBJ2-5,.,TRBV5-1,TGCGCCAGCAGCTTGCACGGGACTTCAAGCCAAGAGACCCAGTACTTC,CASSLHGTSSQETQYF
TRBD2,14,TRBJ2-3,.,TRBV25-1,TGTGCCAGCAGTACTTGCGGGGGGACAGATACGCAGTATTTT,CASSTCGGTDTQYF
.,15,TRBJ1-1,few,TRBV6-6,TGTGCCAGCAGTACGCCCAGGGATCGAAACACTGAAGCTTTCTTT,CASSTPRDRNTEAFF
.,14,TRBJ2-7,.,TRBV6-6,TGTGCCAGCAGTTACGTCCCGGGATCCTACGAGCAGTACTTC,CASSYVPGSYEQYF
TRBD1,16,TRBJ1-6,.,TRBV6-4,TGTGCCAGCAGAAATACGGGGGCAGGGGGCAATTCACCCCTCCACTTT,CASRNTGAGGNSPLHF
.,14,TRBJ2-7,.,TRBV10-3,TGTGCCCTCCGGGGCACGGACAGCTCCTACGAGCAGTACTTC,CALRGTDSSYEQYF
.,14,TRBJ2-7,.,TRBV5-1,TGCGCCAGCAGCTTGCAGGGTAGCTCCTACGAGCAGTACTTC,CASSLQGSSYEQYF
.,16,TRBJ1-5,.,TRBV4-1,TGCGCCAGCAGCCAAGAATCGCAGGTGTTCGGTCAGCCCCAGCATTTT,CASSQESQVFGQPQHF
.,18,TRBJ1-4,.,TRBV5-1,TGCGCCAGCAGCTTAGAGCCTCTTTACAGTTTTCCTAATGAAAAGCTGTTTTTT,CASSLEPLYSFPNEKLFF
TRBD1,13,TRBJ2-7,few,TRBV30,TGTGCCTGGAGCCCCGGGACAGAGGACGAGCAGTACTTC,CAWSPGTEDEQYF
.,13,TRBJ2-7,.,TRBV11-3,TGTGCCAGCAGGCCAGGGGCTAGTTACGAGCAGTACTTC,CASRPGASYEQYF
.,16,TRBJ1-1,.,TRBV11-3,TGTGCCAGCAGCTTATCAGGGATATTCGGAAGTAGTGAAGCTTTCTTT,CASSLSGIFGSSEAFF
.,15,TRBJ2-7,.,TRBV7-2,TGTGCCAGCAGCTTAGTTGGCAGGGCTTCAGGGGAGCAGTACTTC,CASSLVGRASGEQYF
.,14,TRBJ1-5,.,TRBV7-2,TGTGCCAGCCAGGGGCCTTATAGCAATCAGCCCCAGCATTTT,CASQGPYSNQPQHF
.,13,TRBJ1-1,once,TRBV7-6,TGTGCCAGCAGCACCAACAGGAACACTGAAGCTTTCTTT,CASSTNRNTEAFF